This T cell receptor beta chain was retrieved from a study of cytomegalovirus exposure and HLA in healthy donors. About the research overall: The roughly 110 validation repertoires were reported in a later analysis to have been generated on the same platform as the roughly 670 first-cohort repertoires.

In germline, CDR1 is GTSNPN, CDR2 SVGIG (reference sequence). J was trimmed by 3 bases and V by 6 bases; bases with no gene match: 9. This CDR3 is 15 amino acids long. Donors were drawn from the roughly 110-subject validation cohort, separate from the 666-subject first cohort. Points on this clone: Its antigen is unknown.

Some clones are missing from TCRdb's copy, which holds only in-frame ones; the method was immunoSEQ multiplex PCR. The profile covers over 150,000 clones, with approximately 86% appearing a single time and around 2.1% taken by the ten largest. General study findings and limits: Using the classifier, cytomegalovirus status was reportedly diagnosed with high specificity and sensitivity. Researchers counted over 150 TCR beta chains as cytomegalovirus-associated.

The chain joins TRBV30 to TRBJ2-7, with TRBD1 matching 12 bases. The receptor was isolated from a human donor in good health. The sequenced sample consisted of PBMCs. CDR3 sequence: CACLCRDRGHYEQYF. The DNA of the CDR3 is TGTGCCTGCCTTTGCCGGGACAGGGGGCACTACGAGCAGTACTTC.